The rows below give T cell receptor beta chains drawn from one sample of a study of blood T cell repertoires in COVID-19. Data came from immunoSEQ multiplex PCR; TCRdb stores just in-frame clones and leaves some out. The data show about 71,000 clones, approximately 85% seen once. Material for sequencing was peripheral blood. These receptors all stem from a man of 80 years or more with acute or convalescent COVID-19. The CDR3 runs from the conserved cysteine through the conserved F or W.

len,v_gene,CDR3aa
13,TRBV28,CASQQGSDYGYTF
14,TRBV9,CASSVERGTGELFF
15,TRBV6-5,CASTWTSGSSYEQYF
15,TRBV5-1,CASSFRGGGIDTQYF
15,TRBV18,CASSPLGLAGETQYF
14,TRBV19,CASSIDRVSYEQYF
17,TRBV7-2,CASSSYRGLAGVETQYF
15,TRBV18,CASSPPGQGYNEQFF
13,TRBV18,CASSPSEDQPQHF
18,TRBV19,CASSIAGQGASSGNTIYF